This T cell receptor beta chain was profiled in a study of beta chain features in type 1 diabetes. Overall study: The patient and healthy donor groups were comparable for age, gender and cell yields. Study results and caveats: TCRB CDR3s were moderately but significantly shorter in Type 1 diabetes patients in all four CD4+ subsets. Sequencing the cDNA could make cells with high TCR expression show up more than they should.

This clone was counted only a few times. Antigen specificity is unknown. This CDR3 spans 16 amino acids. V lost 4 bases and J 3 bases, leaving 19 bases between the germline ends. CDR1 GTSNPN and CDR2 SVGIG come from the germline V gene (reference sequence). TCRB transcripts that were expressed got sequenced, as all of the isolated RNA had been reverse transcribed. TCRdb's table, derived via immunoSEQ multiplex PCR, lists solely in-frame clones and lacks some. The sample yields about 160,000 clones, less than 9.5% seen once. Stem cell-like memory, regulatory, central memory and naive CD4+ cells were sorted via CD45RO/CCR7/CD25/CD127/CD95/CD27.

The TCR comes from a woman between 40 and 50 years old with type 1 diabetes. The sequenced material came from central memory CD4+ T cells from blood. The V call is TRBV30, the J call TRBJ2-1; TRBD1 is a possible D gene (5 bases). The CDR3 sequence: CAWTQTPTAYYNEQFF. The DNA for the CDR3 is TGTGCCTGGACCCAAACCCCGACAGCGTACTACAATGAGCAGTTCTTC.